This entry is about one TCR beta chain. The data were taken from a study of T cells in Graves' hyperthyroidism and ophthalmopathy. At the level of the study: Peripheral blood was obtained at initial diagnosis, preceding any treatment.

Researchers amplified the TCR beta CDR3 regions from RNA transcripts. With the HTBI primer set, the TCR CDR3 went through a first round of RT-PCR. TCRdb used MiXCR to reprocess the multiplex PCR reads, holding one entry per CDR3 protein. The profile shows hundreds of thousands of distinct CDR3 sequences, 14% of them singletons. Per the germline V gene, CDR1 is SQVTM and CDR2 is ANQGSEA. Trimming cost V 4 bases and J 5 bases, with 15 bases left between them. The CDR3 covers 14 residues. Sequencing used blood. This receptor was obtained from a woman between 25 and 40 years old with Graves' hyperthyroidism that later progressed to Graves' ophthalmopathy. The chain is built from TRBV29-1 and TRBJ2-4; no clear D. The CDR3 DNA follows: TGCAGCGTTGGATCTCGGGCAGACGAAAACATTCAGTACTTC. Its translation: CSVGSRADENIQYF.